This T cell receptor beta chain was sequenced in a study of cytomegalovirus exposure and HLA in healthy donors. Study-wide results and limits: A further, later analysis showed that HLA-associated TCR beta chains (compared with equally common others) were more clonally expanded. TCR sequences were mostly rare, though some public TCRs occurred in many donors.

Donors consisted of healthy bone marrow donors. Primers: 60 Vbeta forward and 13 Jbeta reverse. TCRdb's copy holds only in-frame clones and misses some; the assay was immunoSEQ multiplex PCR. The sample carries approximately 150,000 clones, 78% recorded once. The CDR3 runs to 15 residues. Germline V gives CDR1 SNHLY, CDR2 FYNNEI. J lost 3 bases, V lost 1 base, and 5 bases had no gene match. Regarding this clone: Its specificity is not known.

This receptor was identified in a woman aged 18 to 35 in good health and CMV-seropositive. The chain is built from TRBV2 and TRBJ1-2, with 7 nucleotides matching TRBD1. The sample comprised PBMCs. CDR3 coding DNA: TGTGCCAGCAGTGAAGGATACAGGGGAGACTATGGCTACACCTTC. Translated: CASSEGYRGDYGYTF.